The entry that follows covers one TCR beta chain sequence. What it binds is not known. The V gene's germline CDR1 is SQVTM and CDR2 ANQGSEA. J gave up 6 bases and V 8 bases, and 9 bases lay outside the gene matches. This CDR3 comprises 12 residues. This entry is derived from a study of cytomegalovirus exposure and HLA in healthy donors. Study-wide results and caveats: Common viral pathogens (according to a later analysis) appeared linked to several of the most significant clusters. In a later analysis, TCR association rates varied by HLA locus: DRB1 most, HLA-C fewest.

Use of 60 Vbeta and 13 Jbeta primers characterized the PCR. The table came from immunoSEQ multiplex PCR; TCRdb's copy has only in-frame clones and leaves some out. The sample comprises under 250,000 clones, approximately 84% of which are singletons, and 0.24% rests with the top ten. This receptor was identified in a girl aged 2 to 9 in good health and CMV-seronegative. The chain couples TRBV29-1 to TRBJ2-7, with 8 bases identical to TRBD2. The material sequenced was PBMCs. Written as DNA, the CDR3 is TGCAGCACTCGCGGGGGGTTGGGCGAGCAGTACTTC. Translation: CSTRGGLGEQYF.